This T cell receptor beta chain was captured in a study of cytomegalovirus exposure and HLA in healthy donors. CDR3 length: 14 amino acids. Germline V gene data show CDR1 as SNHLY and CDR2 as FYNNEI. V lost 5 bases and J 7 bases, leaving 15 bases between the germline ends. It was with 60 Vbeta and 13 Jbeta primers that the PCR ran. Generated by immunoSEQ multiplex PCR, the TCRdb table keeps only in-frame clones and is missing some. The record lists around 210,000 clones, of which the ten most abundant hold 0.75% to 1%. The chain couples TRBV2 to TRBJ1-5, with a tentative D call TRBD1 (5 bases). The TCR originated in a woman aged 30 to 39 in good health and CMV-seropositive. Sequencing was carried out using PBMCs. CDR3 bases: TGTGCCAGCAGTCCCAGGGTTGTAGGACAGCCCCAGCATTTT. This codes for CASSPRVVGQPQHF. Drawing the rest from reference TRBV2 and TRBJ1-5, the complete variable domain is EPEVTQTPSHQVTQMGQEVILRCVPISNHLYFYWYRQILGQKVEFLVSFYNNEISEKSEIFDDQFSVERPDGSNFTLKIRSTKLEDSAMYFCASSPRVVGQPQHFGDGTRLSIL.